The rows below give T cell receptor beta chains drawn from one sample of a study of T-cell reconstitution after alpha-beta-depleted transplantation in children. TCRdb analysed the PCR reads with MiXCR anew, one entry per CDR3 protein. Of a few hundred thousand distinct CDR3 sequences listed, 25% to 30% are singletons. Sequenced material: PBMCs, taken before TCRalphabeta/CD19-depleted stem cell transplant. Receptors were obtained from a boy in the first two years of life with Wiskott-Aldrich syndrome, due to receive a stem cell transplant. CDR3s include the opening cysteine and the closing phenylalanine or tryptophan. A D gene is named only where the DNA matches it firmly. Rows give clone size only sometimes, using once, few, many, or a class for an expanded clone.

d_gene: TRBD2; v_gene: TRBV29-1; j_gene: TRBJ2-5; abundance: .; CDR3aa: CSFLAGGRETQYF; CDR3nt: TGCAGCTTTCTAGCGGGAGGGCGCGAGACCCAGTACTTC
d_gene: .; v_gene: TRBV19; j_gene: TRBJ1-5; abundance: .; CDR3aa: CASQTGTGNQPQHF; CDR3nt: TGTGCCAGTCAGACCGGGACCGGAAATCAGCCCCAGCATTTT
d_gene: TRBD2; v_gene: TRBV5-5; j_gene: TRBJ2-7; abundance: few; CDR3aa: CASSLSTSGTYEQYF; CDR3nt: TGTGCCAGCAGCCTCAGTACTAGCGGAACCTACGAGCAGTACTTC
d_gene: .; v_gene: TRBV10-3; j_gene: TRBJ1-1; abundance: .; CDR3aa: CAISRKVNTEAFF; CDR3nt: TGTGCCATCAGCCGCAAAGTGAACACTGAAGCTTTCTTT
d_gene: .; v_gene: TRBV19; j_gene: TRBJ1-1; abundance: .; CDR3aa: CASSLQGREAFF; CDR3nt: TGTGCCAGTAGTTTGCAAGGGAGGGAAGCTTTCTTT
d_gene: .; v_gene: TRBV28; j_gene: TRBJ2-4; abundance: .; CDR3aa: CASRPPPGQLAKNIQYF; CDR3nt: TGTGCCAGCAGACCCCCTCCGGGACAACTAGCCAAAAACATTCAGTACTTC
d_gene: .; v_gene: TRBV5-1; j_gene: TRBJ2-1; abundance: .; CDR3aa: CASSPKGQTSYNEQFF; CDR3nt: TGCGCCAGCAGCCCCAAAGGGCAAACTTCCTACAATGAGCAGTTCTTC
d_gene: .; v_gene: TRBV7-9; j_gene: TRBJ2-1; abundance: few; CDR3aa: CASSLKRGGEQFF; CDR3nt: TGTGCCAGCAGCTTAAAGCGAGGGGGTGAGCAGTTCTTC
d_gene: TRBD2; v_gene: TRBV27; j_gene: TRBJ2-1; abundance: .; CDR3aa: CASTPAGGYNEQFF; CDR3nt: TGTGCCAGCACCCCAGCGGGAGGCTACAATGAGCAGTTCTTC
d_gene: TRBD2; v_gene: TRBV9; j_gene: TRBJ2-5; abundance: .; CDR3aa: CASSVSGNAQETQYF; CDR3nt: TGTGCCAGCAGCGTTAGCGGGAACGCCCAAGAGACCCAGTACTTC
d_gene: .; v_gene: TRBV5-1; j_gene: TRBJ2-5; abundance: .; CDR3aa: CASSLGGLRHRETQYF; CDR3nt: TGCGCCAGCAGCTTGGGGGGACTCCGTCACAGAGAGACCCAGTACTTC
d_gene: .; v_gene: TRBV6-5; j_gene: TRBJ2-1; abundance: .; CDR3aa: CASSYIGYHNEQFF; CDR3nt: TGTGCCAGCAGTTACATAGGGTACCACAATGAGCAGTTCTTC
d_gene: .; v_gene: TRBV3-1; j_gene: TRBJ2-1; abundance: .; CDR3aa: CASSQAGYNEQFF; CDR3nt: TGTGCCAGCAGCCAAGCGGGCTACAATGAGCAGTTCTTC
d_gene: TRBD1; v_gene: TRBV5-6; j_gene: TRBJ2-7; abundance: .; CDR3aa: CASSFSPTGTGDYEQYF; CDR3nt: TGTGCCAGCAGCTTTTCACCGACCGGGACAGGGGACTACGAGCAGTACTTC
d_gene: TRBD1; v_gene: TRBV20-1; j_gene: TRBJ2-7; abundance: few; CDR3aa: CSASDRGTNEQYF; CDR3nt: TGCAGTGCTTCGGACAGGGGGACCAACGAGCAGTACTTC
d_gene: TRBD1; v_gene: TRBV27; j_gene: TRBJ2-6; abundance: .; CDR3aa: CASTRTGALSGANVLTF; CDR3nt: TGTGCCAGCACCCGGACAGGGGCTCTCTCTGGGGCCAACGTCCTGACTTTC
d_gene: TRBD1; v_gene: TRBV7-9; j_gene: TRBJ2-5; abundance: .; CDR3aa: CASSLEGTATGETQYF; CDR3nt: TGTGCCAGCAGCTTAGAAGGGACAGCTACCGGAGAGACCCAGTACTTC
d_gene: .; v_gene: TRBV12-3/TRBV12-4; j_gene: TRBJ2-1; abundance: .; CDR3aa: CASSLVFGSSYNEQFF; CDR3nt: TGTGCCAGCAGTTTGGTTTTCGGATCATCCTACAATGAGCAGTTCTTC
d_gene: .; v_gene: TRBV7-9; j_gene: TRBJ2-1; abundance: .; CDR3aa: CASSFMSEQFF; CDR3nt: TGTGCCAGCAGCTTCATGAGTGAGCAGTTCTTC
d_gene: .; v_gene: TRBV10-3; j_gene: TRBJ2-1; abundance: .; CDR3aa: CAISGSLGYNEQFF; CDR3nt: TGTGCCATCAGCGGGAGTTTGGGGTACAATGAGCAGTTCTTC
d_gene: TRBD2; v_gene: TRBV4-1; j_gene: TRBJ2-1; abundance: .; CDR3aa: CASSQDMTSGKFNEQFF; CDR3nt: TGCGCCAGCAGCCAAGATATGACTAGCGGGAAATTCAATGAGCAGTTCTTC
d_gene: TRBD2; v_gene: TRBV7-9; j_gene: TRBJ2-1; abundance: .; CDR3aa: CASSLTASGSNEQFF; CDR3nt: TGTGCCAGCAGCTTAACGGCTAGCGGCTCCAATGAGCAGTTCTTC
d_gene: TRBD1; v_gene: TRBV29-1; j_gene: TRBJ2-2; abundance: .; CDR3aa: CSVRTGSRELFF; CDR3nt: TGCAGCGTCCGGACAGGGAGCAGGGAGCTGTTTTTT
d_gene: .; v_gene: TRBV7-7; j_gene: TRBJ2-1; abundance: .; CDR3aa: CASSRGGFYSYNEQFF; CDR3nt: TGTGCCAGCAGCCGGGGCGGGTTTTACTCCTACAATGAGCAGTTCTTC
d_gene: .; v_gene: TRBV4-1; j_gene: TRBJ2-7; abundance: .; CDR3aa: CASSQERVGEQYF; CDR3nt: TGCGCCAGCAGCCAAGAGCGGGTGGGAGAGCAGTACTTC
d_gene: TRBD1; v_gene: TRBV30; j_gene: TRBJ2-2; abundance: .; CDR3aa: CAWETGFNTGELFF; CDR3nt: TGTGCCTGGGAGACAGGGTTTAACACCGGGGAGCTGTTTTTT
d_gene: .; v_gene: TRBV20-1; j_gene: TRBJ2-1; abundance: .; CDR3aa: CSASRVGEQFF; CDR3nt: TGCAGTGCTTCTCGAGTGGGCGAGCAGTTCTTC